The rows below give T cell receptor beta chains drawn from one sample of a study of control samples from healthy donors and cancer patients. Clones were sequenced by immunoSEQ multiplex PCR, and TCRdb holds only the in-frame ones, with some missing. The sample records 110,000 or so clones, roughly four fifths being singletons. Source material: blood. These receptors were collected from a woman between 45 and 65 years old in good health. Both conserved end residues are part of each CDR3. The D gene is left open where the match is weak. Not every row has a clone size; where given, it reads once, few, many or a size class.

TRBD2	-	TRBV3-1/TRBV3-2	TRBJ2-1	CASSMTPGGSYNEQFF	TGTGCCAGCAGCATGACACCGGGAGGCTCCTACAATGAGCAGTTCTTC
TRBD1	-	TRBV7-9	TRBJ2-3	CASSPGQVADTQYF	TGTGCCAGCAGCCCGGGACAGGTAGCAGATACGCAGTATTTT
-	-	TRBV7-2	TRBJ2-3	CASSLEADTSTDTQYF	TGTGCCAGCAGCTTAGAGGCAGACACTAGCACAGATACGCAGTATTTT
-	-	TRBV27	TRBJ1-1	CASSLLGGNTEAFF	TGTGCCAGCAGCCTCTTGGGGGGTAACACTGAAGCTTTCTTT
-	-	TRBV18	TRBJ2-3	CASSPESSTDTQYF	TGTGCCAGCTCACCTGAATCTAGCACAGATACGCAGTATTTT
-	-	TRBV2	TRBJ1-4	CASGGPNEKLFF	TGTGCCAGCGGGGGGCCTAATGAAAAACTGTTTTTT
-	-	TRBV19	TRBJ2-6	CASSSRAGANVLTF	TGTGCCAGTAGCTCCAGGGCTGGGGCCAACGTCCTGACTTTC
-	-	TRBV24-1	TRBJ1-2	CATSTQGFYGYTF	TGTGCCACCAGTACACAGGGCTTCTATGGCTACACCTTC
-	-	TRBV3-1/TRBV3-2	TRBJ2-5	CASSQDDPETQYF	TGTGCCAGCAGCCAAGATGATCCAGAGACCCAGTACTTC
-	-	TRBV18	TRBJ1-6	CASSPGQNYNSPLHF	TGTGCCAGCTCACCAGGACAGAACTATAATTCACCCCTCCACTTT
TRBD1	-	TRBV30	TRBJ1-6	CAWTSDRKRNSPLHF	TGTGCCTGGACCTCGGACAGGAAAAGGAATTCACCCCTCCACTTT
TRBD1	-	TRBV19	TRBJ2-7	CASTPGGYEQYF	TGTGCCAGTACCCCAGGGGGCTACGAGCAGTACTTC
-	-	TRBV1	TRBJ2-5	CTSSQLGVVQETQYF	TGCACCAGCAGCCAACTCGGGGTGGTACAAGAGACCCAGTACTTC
-	-	TRBV6-5	TRBJ2-7	CASSYSNPGEQYF	TGTGCCAGCAGTTACTCGAATCCCGGCGAGCAGTACTTC
-	-	TRBV18	TRBJ2-1	CASSPGTIYNEQFF	TGTGCCAGCTCACCTGGGACAATCTACAATGAGCAGTTCTTC
-	-	TRBV7-8	TRBJ2-5	CASSLGQGNQETQYF	TGTGCCAGCAGCTTAGGGCAGGGGAACCAAGAGACCCAGTACTTC
-	-	TRBV27	TRBJ1-1	CASSLQLNTEAFF	TGTGCCAGCAGTTTACAGCTAAACACTGAAGCTTTCTTT
TRBD2	-	TRBV9	TRBJ2-5	CARPFRLAKTRRETQYF	TGTGCCAGGCCTTTTCGACTAGCTAAAACTCGTCGGGAGACCCAGTACTTC
-	-	TRBV28	TRBJ1-3	CASSRISSGNTIYF	TGTGCCAGCAGTCGGATAAGCTCTGGAAACACCATATATTTT
-	-	TRBV4-1	TRBJ1-4	CASSQVSGGWFEKLFF	TGCGCCAGCAGCCAAGTATCGGGGGGCTGGTTTGAAAAACTGTTTTTT
-	-	TRBV11-2	TRBJ1-1	CASSFGTGRNTEAFF	TGTGCCAGCAGCTTCGGCACCGGGAGGAACACTGAAGCTTTCTTT
TRBD1	-	TRBV10-3	TRBJ1-2	CAIRSGTANYGYTF	TGTGCCATCAGGTCCGGGACAGCAAACTATGGCTACACCTTC
-	-	TRBV14	TRBJ2-2	CASSLNPRAGELFF	TGTGCCAGCAGCCTCAACCCCAGGGCCGGGGAGCTGTTTTTT
-	-	TRBV13	TRBJ2-5	CASSLGLTQETQYF	TGTGCCAGCAGCTTAGGACTGACCCAAGAGACCCAGTACTTC
TRBD1	-	TRBV7-2	TRBJ1-2	CASSILPGQGNGYTF	TGTGCCAGCAGCATATTACCGGGACAGGGAAACGGCTACACCTTC
-	-	TRBV7-6	TRBJ2-1	CASSFIAREQFF	TGTGCCAGCAGCTTTATAGCACGTGAGCAGTTCTTC
-	-	TRBV19	TRBJ2-5	CASSDGGRISLATQYF	TGTGCCAGTAGTGATGGCGGGCGGATTAGCCTCGCGACCCAGTACTTC
-	once	TRBV21-1	TRBJ2-4	CARQRDSLGSAKNIQYF	TGTGCCAGGCAACGGGACAGCCTGGGGTCGGCCAAAAACATTCAGTACTTC
TRBD1	few	TRBV5-6	TRBJ1-6	CASSWMTGGGGNSPLHF	TGTGCCAGCAGCTGGATGACAGGGGGCGGCGGTAATTCACCCCTCCACTTT
-	-	TRBV24-1	TRBJ2-7	CATSGSTGNEQYF	TGTGCCACCAGTGGTTCAACAGGGAACGAGCAGTACTTC
-	-	TRBV6-5	TRBJ1-2	CASSPMGGTYGYTF	TGTGCCAGCAGCCCAATGGGGGGGACCTATGGCTACACCTTC
-	few	TRBV7-9	TRBJ1-5	CASSLEGPQPQHF	TGTGCCAGCAGCCTCGAAGGGCCACAGCCCCAGCATTTT
TRBD1	few	TRBV19	TRBJ1-2	CASTMGTGVRPNYGYTF	TGTGCCAGTACCATGGGGACAGGGGTCCGGCCCAACTATGGCTACACCTTC
-	-	TRBV6-5	TRBJ2-4	CASSPQRQENIQYF	TGTGCCAGCTCCCCCCAAAGGCAGGAAAACATTCAGTACTTC
TRBD1	once	TRBV15	TRBJ1-2	CATSRRGQFLGGYTF	TGTGCCACCAGCAGACGGGGACAGTTTTTGGGTGGCTACACCTTC
TRBD2	-	TRBV6-2/TRBV6-3	TRBJ2-5	CASSQSGVRGETQYF	TGTGCCAGCAGTCAAAGCGGGGTCCGGGGCGAGACCCAGTACTTC
-	-	TRBV28	TRBJ1-1	CASSTTQNTEAFF	TGTGCCAGCAGTACAACTCAGAACACTGAAGCTTTCTTT
-	few	TRBV6-6	TRBJ1-4	CASSYGQLNEKLFF	TGTGCCAGCAGTTACGGACAGCTTAATGAAAAACTGTTTTTT
-	once	TRBV28	TRBJ1-1	CASSPQRGSITEAFF	TGTGCCAGCAGCCCTCAGCGGGGGAGTATAACTGAAGCTTTCTTT
-	-	TRBV3-1/TRBV3-2	TRBJ1-4	CASSPDTGRTNEKLFF	TGTGCCAGCAGCCCGGATACAGGGAGGACTAATGAAAAACTGTTTTTT
TRBD1	-	TRBV23-1	TRBJ2-7	CASSQPGQASEQYF	TGCGCCAGCAGTCAACCAGGACAGGCATCCGAGCAGTACTTC
TRBD1	-	TRBV28	TRBJ1-3	CASTLQGAGNTIYF	TGTGCCAGCACCCTACAGGGGGCTGGAAACACCATATATTTT
TRBD1	once	TRBV5-4	TRBJ2-7	CASSVRGQGLYEQYF	TGTGCCAGCAGCGTCCGAGGACAGGGGTTGTACGAGCAGTACTTC
TRBD1	-	TRBV19	TRBJ2-2	CASSDPGQGGSGELFF	TGTGCCAGTAGTGATCCGGGACAGGGAGGTTCCGGGGAGCTGTTTTTT
-	-	TRBV11-3	TRBJ2-7	CASSGRRGQSSEQYF	TGTGCCAGCAGCGGCCGGAGAGGGCAGAGTAGCGAGCAGTACTTC
TRBD1	-	TRBV5-5	TRBJ1-2	CASSLKTGVTVNYGYTF	TGTGCCAGCAGCTTGAAAACAGGGGTGACGGTTAACTATGGCTACACCTTC
-	-	TRBV29-1	TRBJ1-2	CSVVSGGNYGYTF	TGCAGCGTTGTAAGTGGCGGAAACTATGGCTACACCTTC
TRBD1	-	TRBV28	TRBJ2-7	CASSAPGQGRWEQYF	TGTGCCAGCAGTGCGCCGGGACAGGGGCGTTGGGAGCAGTACTTC
-	-	TRBV20-1	TRBJ2-7	CSARQGYEQYF	TGCAGTGCTAGACAGGGCTACGAGCAGTACTTC
-	-	TRBV7-2	TRBJ2-3	CASSYTRGPTDTQYF	TGTGCCAGCAGCTATACGCGGGGGCCCACAGATACGCAGTATTTT
-	-	TRBV2	TRBJ1-2	CASSSPDRPVGSMDYGYTF	TGTGCCAGCAGCTCCCCCGACCGTCCGGTAGGGTCCATGGACTATGGCTACACCTTC
TRBD2	-	TRBV19	TRBJ2-3	CASSIEGASGRSDTQYF	TGTGCCAGTAGTATAGAAGGGGCTAGCGGGAGATCCGATACGCAGTATTTT
TRBD2	once	TRBV5-8	TRBJ2-3	CASTPRTSGSTDTQYF	TGTGCCAGCACACCCCGGACTAGCGGAAGCACAGATACGCAGTATTTT
TRBD2	-	TRBV11-3	TRBJ2-7	CASSLAGTYEQYF	TGTGCCAGCAGCCTAGCGGGAACTTACGAGCAGTACTTC
-	-	TRBV4-3	TRBJ2-5	CASSQDTGKETQYF	TGCGCCAGCAGCCAAGACACGGGGAAAGAGACCCAGTACTTC
TRBD2	-	TRBV19	TRBJ2-3	CASRAGGRDTQYF	TGTGCCAGTAGGGCGGGGGGGCGAGATACGCAGTATTTT
TRBD1	few	TRBV5-6	TRBJ2-5	CASSSRDRGFEETQYF	TGTGCCAGCAGCTCCCGGGACAGGGGTTTCGAGGAGACCCAGTACTTC
-	-	TRBV6-2/TRBV6-3	TRBJ2-3	CASSYAGARGDTQYF	TGTGCCAGCAGTTACGCAGGGGCCAGAGGGGATACGCAGTATTTT